These 14 T cell receptor beta chains were all obtained from the same sample, sequenced in a study of OX40 agonist ivuxolimab in advanced cancers. Generated by immunoSEQ multiplex PCR, the TCRdb table keeps only in-frame clones and is missing some. Of some 65,000 clones listed, roughly nine tenths are singletons. Sequencing was performed on CD4+ or CD8+ T cells sorted from blood, taken in a trial of the OX40 agonist ivuxolimab. These receptors all come from an adult with an advanced solid tumor such as melanoma, head and neck, liver or kidney cancer.

The chain combines TRBV19 with TRBJ1-5, with unresolved D. The CDR3 is 16 amino acids. Looked up from germline, CDR1 is LNHDA and CDR2 is SQIVND (reference sequence). V was cut by 3 bases and J by 0 bases, with 12 bases left in between. The chain's CDR3 is CASSIGQTNSNQPQHF. CDR3 sequence (DNA): TGTGCCAGTAGTATCGGTCAGACTAATAGCAATCAGCCCCAGCATTTT.

In nucleotides, the CDR3 is TGTGCCAGTAGTATGATCGGGAGGGGCAATGAGCAGTTCTTC. It specifies CASSMIGRGNEQFF. The chain has TRBV19 and TRBJ2-1; 8 bases align to TRBD2. After removal of 3 bases from V and 6 bases from J, the junction contained 4 bases not matched to a gene. CDR1 LNHDA and CDR2 SQIVND come from the germline V gene (reference sequence). The CDR3 sequence is 14 residues long.

This clone has more than one count but fewer than ten. This chain connects TRBV25-1 to TRBJ1-2; D is ambiguous. Trimming took 7 bases from V and 1 from J, leaving 4 bases between them. This CDR3 region has 11 residues. CDR1 and CDR2 from the germline V gene are MGHDK and SYGVNS. The DNA of the CDR3 is TGTGCCAGCACCAGTAACTATGGCTACACCTTC. Translated, it gives CASTSNYGYTF.

This clone was counted a single time. The V gene is TRBV7-2, the J gene TRBJ2-7; tentative D call: TRBD2 (5 bases). V lost 5 bases to trimming and J lost 1 base, with 9 bases between them. Germline CDR1 and CDR2: SGHTA and FQGNSA. The CDR3 is 13 residues long. The CDR3 coding sequence is TGTGCCAGCAGCCAACCGGGATCCTACGAGCAGTACTTC. Protein product: CASSQPGSYEQYF.

The chain employs TRBV28 and TRBJ1-3; D is undetermined. The germline CDR1 and CDR2 sequences are MDHEN and SYDVKM. The CDR3 length is 12 residues. Trimming pared 8 bases from V and 5 bases from J, leaving 10 bases between. This chain's CDR3 is CASRGLRNTIYF. The DNA for the CDR3 is TGTGCCAGCCGTGGACTGCGAAACACCATATATTTT.

This chain links TRBV2 with TRBJ1-1; TRBD1 might be the D (5 bases). In germline, CDR1 is SNHLY, CDR2 FYNNEI. The CDR3 covers 14 residues. Trimming pared 4 bases from V and 4 bases from J, leaving 13 bases between. The CDR3 reads CASSGAGTFTEAFF. CDR3 bases: TGTGCCAGCAGTGGGGCAGGGACGTTCACTGAAGCTTTCTTT.

The gene calls are TRBV28 and TRBJ1-1, with a weak D call TRBD1 (6 bases). The germline V gene has CDR1 MDHEN and CDR2 SYDVKM. V lost 3 bases and J 4 bases, leaving 12 bases between the germline ends. The CDR3 totals 14 residues. The CDR3 nucleotides read TGTGCCAGCAGTTTTAAAGGGGGGGCCACTGAAGCTTTCTTT. Translating gives CASSFKGGATEAFF.

This clone was seen just once. The genes are TRBV5-1 and TRBJ1-2; perhaps TRBD1 as D (6 bases). The CDR3 covers 14 residues. Germline assignment: CDR1 SGHRS and CDR2 YFSETQ. Trimming pared 0 bases from V and 7 bases from J, leaving 13 bases between. The CDR3, as DNA: TGCGCCAGCAGCTTGGCGGCAGGGGAACCTGGCTACACCTTC. As protein: CASSLAAGEPGYTF.

Here the CDR3 DNA reads TGTGCCAGCTCACCACATGACCCCGGGACACGCAATGGCGACGAGCAGTACTTC. Translation: CASSPHDPGTRNGDEQYF. The chain carries TRBV18 and TRBJ2-7; D might be TRBD1 (6 bases). Between the trimmed V and J ends, which lost 1 base and 5 bases, there was a span of 24 bases. The CDR3 is 18 residues long. Germline V lookup: CDR1 KGHSH, CDR2 LQKENI.

CDR3 nucleotide sequence: TGTGCCAGCAGCCCAAGTCAGGTCGGAGAAAAACTGTTTTTT. Translating it yields CASSPSQVGEKLFF. The chain couples TRBV7-2 to TRBJ1-4; D is undetermined. The V end was cut by 5 bases, the J end by 8 bases, with 15 bases between. The CDR3 runs 14 residues. CDR1 is SGHTA and CDR2 is FQGNSA in the germline V gene.

The chain is built from TRBV7-9 and TRBJ2-2; 7 bases are a match to TRBD2. J was trimmed by 4 bases and V by 6 bases; bases with no gene match: 8. CDR1 and CDR2 (germline): SEHNR, FQNEAQ (reference sequence). The CDR3 contains 15 residues. The CDR3: CASRVAGVGTGELFF. The CDR3 region has the DNA TGTGCCAGCAGGGTCGCGGGAGTAGGCACCGGGGAGCTGTTTTTT.

The chain couples TRBV29-1 to TRBJ2-1, with TRBD1 matching 9 bases. Germline-derived CDR1 and CDR2 are SQVTM and ANQGSEA. The CDR3 runs 15 residues. V shed 3 bases and J 2 bases; nucleotides not matched to a gene: 5. The CDR3 sequence is CSVEKGQGTYNEQFF. CDR3 in DNA: TGCAGCGTTGAGAAAGGACAGGGGACCTACAATGAGCAGTTCTTC.

The chain is built from TRBV6-1 and TRBJ2-5; D may be TRBD1 (5 bases). V lost 1 base and J lost 3, with 12 bases in between. Germline CDR1 reads MNHNS; CDR2 reads SASEGT. The CDR3 has 15 amino acids. CDR3 protein: CASSEVRTREETQYF. Here the CDR3 DNA reads TGTGCCAGCAGTGAAGTACGTACCAGGGAAGAGACCCAGTACTTC.

This rearrangement joins TRBV19 to TRBJ1-1, with a possible D match to TRBD1 (5 bases). The V gene's germline CDR1 is LNHDA and CDR2 SQIVND (reference sequence). This CDR3 is 17 amino acids long. Between the trimmed V and J ends, which lost 4 bases and 6 bases, there was a span of 24 bases. CDR3 sequence: CASSTYPLAGGFSEAFF. CDR3 bases: TGTGCCAGTAGTACCTACCCTTTGGCGGGGGGTTTCTCTGAAGCTTTCTTT.